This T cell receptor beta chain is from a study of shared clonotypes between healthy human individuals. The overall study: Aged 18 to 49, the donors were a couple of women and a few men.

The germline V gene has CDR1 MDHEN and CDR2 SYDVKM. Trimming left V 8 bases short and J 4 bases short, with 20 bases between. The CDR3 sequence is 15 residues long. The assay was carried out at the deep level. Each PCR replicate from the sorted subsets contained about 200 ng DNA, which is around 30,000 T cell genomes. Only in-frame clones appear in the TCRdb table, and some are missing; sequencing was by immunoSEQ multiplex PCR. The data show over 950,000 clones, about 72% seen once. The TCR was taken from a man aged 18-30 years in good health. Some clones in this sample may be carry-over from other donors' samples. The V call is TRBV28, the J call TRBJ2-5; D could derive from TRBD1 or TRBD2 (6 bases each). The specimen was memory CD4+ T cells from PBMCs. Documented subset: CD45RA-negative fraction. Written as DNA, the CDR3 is TGTGCCAGCTCTACCGTGGGAAGGGGGGTAGAGACCCAGTACTTC. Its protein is CASSTVGRGVETQYF. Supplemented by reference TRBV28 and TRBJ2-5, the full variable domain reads DVKVTQSSRYLVKRTGEKVFLECVQDMDHENMFWYRQDPGLGLRLIYFSYDVKMKEKGDIPEGYSVSREKKERFSLILESASTNQTSMYLCASSTVGRGVETQYFGPGTRLLVL.